The TCR beta chain described here comes from a study of cytomegalovirus exposure and HLA in healthy donors (dated by TCRdb to the late 2010s). In terms of the full investigation: According to an earlier analysis of 550 to 700 of the donors, about 180 million T cells yielded over 100 million unique TCR beta sequences and 276 Gb of sequence data. A separate validation cohort of roughly 120 different subjects was used in addition to the roughly 720-subject first cohort. To study patterns of TCR occurrence, a later analysis re-analyzed previously published TCR beta repertoires from around 670 donors and added high-resolution HLA genotyping. A later genetic analysis used genome-wide SNP genotypes for about three fifths of the 666 donors, treating that subset as a discovery cohort. Rather than drawing on any new phenotypic data, the later analysis identified candidate immune exposures from TCR beta sequences and the way those sequences occurred across donors. The T cell repertoires of around 670 subjects were profiled by immunosequencing and related to cytomegalovirus serostatus. Typing coverage differed by locus: A, B, C, DRB1 and DQB1 were typed in roughly 629-630 donors, DQA1 in 500 to 550, DPA1 in roughly 590, and DPB1 in 472. The aim of the study was to test whether cataloging public T cell receptors could identify signatures of past pathogen exposure. To predict cytomegalovirus infection status, the study brought together high-throughput TCR immunosequencing, statistical association of individual TCRs with disease status, and machine learning. In an earlier analysis of more than 550 of the donors, high-throughput TCR beta sequencing was used to judge whether each TCR beta V gene segment behaved as functional or pseudogenic. Of the roughly 400 genotyped donors, less than 90% were placed in the genetic ancestry cluster associated with self-reported Caucasian donors. An early release that covered around 590 HLA-typed donors contained 250 to 350 gigabases of sequencing data and tens of millions of unique TCR sequences. Donor age, sex, ethnicity and CMV serostatus were collected together with the repertoire data. Because of strong linkage in the cohort, roughly five DR-DQ haplotypes were treated as single units for association and clustering. All discovery cohort repertoires had been generated using a single sequencing platform. Among about 400 genotyped donors of the cohort, an average of about 240,000 unique TCR beta nucleotide sequences was sequenced per donor, of which about 20% were non-productive. Class I and class II HLA loci were covered by the typing at four-digit resolution.

As to this clone: What antigen it recognizes has not been identified.

The cohort was made up of roughly 670 healthy bone marrow donors. At the time of sampling, all cohort members were nominally healthy, though unrecorded immune exposures were likely present. The donor tested CMV seronegative and was one of the 352 seronegative cohort members. A peripheral blood sample was provided by each donor, and peripheral blood mononuclear cells were used for TCR beta sequencing. The Qiagen DNeasy Blood Extraction Kit was used to extract genomic DNA from the blood cell samples. Paper-wide results and their limitations: It was suggested by the authors that the approach could potentially be generalized to other disease states and immunological phenotypes. Because HLA typing was missing for some donors at each locus, association tests included only the typed subset. V-gene and J-gene trimming of TCR beta chains was associated with a missense DCLRE1C variant in a later genetic analysis, and the association was replicated in an independent cohort. Roughly uniform sequencing depth across donors was assumed in presence/absence analyses, although this assumption may not hold. The study listed over 150 TCR beta chains as associated with cytomegalovirus. Three of the identified cytomegalovirus-associated TCR beta chains were confirmed in vitro to be specific for cytomegalovirus antigens. Assigning TCR associations to individual alleles was difficult when HLA alleles, especially DR and DQ, strongly co-occurred. Specific HLA alleles were associated with some 15,000 TCR beta sequences at a false discovery rate of 0.05 in a later analysis. A further reported finding was that TCR beta sequences accurately predicted the HLA-A and HLA-B alleles for most subjects in the first cohort. About 17 rarely observed V segments, including chromosome 9 orphons, were excluded from the earlier analysis of a few hundred of the donors because counts were too low. A later genetic analysis reported fewer N-insertions in productive TCRs among donors in an Asian-associated ancestry cluster than the approximately 670-donor mean. CMV serostatus was the only immune exposure information available for the cohort. According to a later analysis, parvovirus B19, influenza, CMV and Epstein-Barr virus appeared linked to several top co-occurrence clusters. Correlated functional status among segregating V segments might be attributable to linkage disequilibrium, but an unknown experimental factor could not be ruled out. In an earlier analysis of under 600 of the donors, most TCR beta V segments were observed in productive rearrangements about 90% or about 30% of the time, broadly matching IMGT annotations. A later analysis found that HLA-associated TCR beta chains were more clonally expanded and had lower generation probabilities than equally common non-associated chains. A later analysis found that TCR association rates varied across HLA loci, with DRB1 alleles showing the most associated TCRs and HLA-C alleles the fewest. Most CMV-associated TCR beta chains appeared to be HLA-restricted in a later analysis, and the HLA associations seemed to be driven largely by CMV exposure. A group of highly shared sequence variants was considered likely to be a technical artifact of the sequencing pipeline. Cytomegalovirus status was reported to be diagnosed by the classifier with high specificity and sensitivity in both the original and validation cohorts. Some IMGT-functional V segments, including TRBV6-2 and TRBV6-3, could not be distinguished by the 87-base-pair reads and were therefore excluded. Across donors, most TCR sequences were observed very rarely, whereas some public TCRs were present in many individuals. The cohort was sequenced for TCR beta chains only, and without alpha or paired-chain data the features that could be detected were limited.

Preparation of the library involved the immunoSEQ multiplex PCR assay. For the multiplex PCR, a mixture combining 60 forward primers for TCR Vbeta segments and 13 reverse primers for TCR Jbeta segments was used. The CDR3 region of rearranged TCR beta genes was amplified from genomic DNA by a multiplex PCR assay. On the Illumina HiSeq System, the amplified TCR beta libraries were sequenced as 87-base-pair reads. As for how the authors treated the data: A later analysis tallied 75 million to 95 million unique TCR beta chains across the 666 repertoires, and about 12 million of those chains were shared by two or more donors. Raw reads were error-corrected and collapsed into unique sequences with a nearest-neighbor algorithm that merged closely related sequences to remove PCR and sequencing errors. V, D and J gene segments were assigned by aligning CDR3 sequences to IMGT reference sequences. Each retained sequence needed at least a six-nucleotide match to both a V gene segment and a J gene segment. A rearrangement counted as productive if the CDR3 had no stop codons and remained in frame with V and J, and every other rearrangement counted as non-productive. CDR3 was defined according to IMGT convention as the region running from the second conserved V-encoded cysteine to the conserved J-encoded phenylalanine. Sequences without an unambiguous match to a single V gene segment were excluded from the earlier analysis of 500 to 700 of the donors. In an earlier analysis of more than 500 of the donors, a V segment was called functional when productive rearrangements were above 56.7%, and segregating when the standard deviation between donors exceeded 5%. To diagnose cytomegalovirus status from the catalog of TCR beta chain sequences, a statistical classification framework was built. In a later analysis, V and J genes were assigned by comparing TCR nucleotide sequences against IMGT/GENE-DB human TR gene sequences. Using the TCRdist pipeline, a later analysis assigned CDR3 sequences along with most-parsimonious VDJ recombination scenarios. A later analysis defined each TCR beta chain by its CDR3 amino acid sequence plus V-gene family, and excluded reads lacking a unique V-gene family. To address suspected cross-contamination and a sequencing artifact, a later analysis removed a few hundred highly shared, low-generation-probability nucleotide sequences. In a later analysis, a clonal expansion index was calculated for each public chain from normalized within-repertoire ranks of inferred template counts. In a later analysis, generation probabilities were computed with a VDJ recombination model fitted to out-of-frame rearrangements, and the resulting probabilities were checked against IGoR. Hypergeometric tests were used in a later analysis to score TCR-TCR, TCR-HLA and TCR-CMV co-occurrence, with a repertoire-size bias correction applied to the TCR pairs. In a later analysis, false discovery rates were estimated by permuting HLA or CMV assignments 20 times. In a later analysis, co-occurring TCRs were grouped with DBSCAN, and TCRdist sequence similarity was added when clustering was performed within HLA-allele-positive subsets. Repertoires with fewer than 30,000 or more than 120,000 public chains, plus five repertoires with anomalous nucleotide sharing, were excluded from co-occurrence clustering. TCRdb limited this immuneACCESS table to in-frame rearrangements with V and J called. A share of clones is missing; checked studies link under half to unresolved V genes, and the rest is unexplained. Clonal size and the V and J genes are those of that table, whereas D and trimming came from the DNA. The sample table includes about 32,000 clones. The ten largest account for around 4.5% of the sample.

The CDR3, from cysteine to phenylalanine, totals 14 residues. The retained sequence is limited to the CDR3, 42 bases, with the frame set at the first base. Deletion took 0 bases off V and 6 bases off J, with a span of 11 bases between the germline ends. As encoded in the germline V gene, CDR1 is SGHTA while CDR2 is FQGTGA. The receptor was derived from a female donor in good health and CMV-seronegative. Sequencing was done on a sample of PBMCs. The sequence joins TRBV7-3 to TRBJ1-1, with a weak D call of TRBD1 (5 bases match). The DNA reads TGTGCCAGCAGCTTAACCGGGGGGACTGCTGAAGCTTTCTTT. Translated, this gives CASSLTGGTAEAFF.